A selection of T cell receptor beta chains follows, all from one sample in a study of blood T cell repertoires in COVID-19. The method was immunoSEQ multiplex PCR; TCRdb's version includes in-frame clones alone and lacks a portion of them. This sample yields around 250,000 clones, of which 80% to 85% are seen a single time; more than 1.5% belongs to the top ten. The sample was peripheral blood. The receptors here all came from a woman between 40 and 55 years old who had recovered from COVID-19. The CDR3 runs from the conserved cysteine through the conserved F or W. Each record gives: clone size, D gene, J gene, V gene, CDR3 protein, CDR3 DNA. A D gene is named only where the DNA matches it firmly. Size values are once, few and many counts, or a class for expanded clones, and some rows have none.

>-|-|TRBJ1-2|TRBV28
CASRDGREGYGYTF
TGTGCCAGCCGAGATGGCAGGGAAGGGTATGGCTACACCTTC
>-|-|TRBJ1-3|TRBV7-9
CASSSPGSENTIYF
TGTGCCAGCAGTTCTCCGGGGTCCGAAAACACCATATATTTT
>-|-|TRBJ2-3|TRBV2
CASSGGGTDTQYF
TGTGCCAGCAGTGGGGGGGGCACAGATACGCAGTATTTT
>-|-|TRBJ1-1|TRBV6-6
CASSLGHMNTEAFF
TGTGCCAGCAGTTTGGGACATATGAACACTGAAGCTTTCTTT
>-|-|TRBJ2-7|TRBV27
CASRPTYEYYEQYF
TGTGCCAGCAGACCAACCTACGAGTACTACGAGCAGTACTTC
>few|-|TRBJ1-2|TRBV7-3
CASSSQGRGYTF
TGTGCCAGCAGCTCTCAGGGAAGAGGCTACACCTTC
>-|TRBD1|TRBJ2-4|TRBV6-1
CASSEADRARAKNIQYF
TGTGCCAGCAGTGAAGCGGACAGGGCCAGGGCCAAAAACATTCAGTACTTC
>-|-|TRBJ2-3|TRBV28
CASSPRTATSTDTQYF
TGTGCCAGCAGTCCGCGGACTGCGACTAGCACAGATACGCAGTATTTT
>-|-|TRBJ1-5|TRBV30
CAWSVSSGPQPQHF
TGTGCCTGGAGTGTATCCAGCGGTCCTCAGCCCCAGCATTTT
>-|TRBD1|TRBJ1-4|TRBV5-4
CASSTGTDSQRRFF
TGTGCCAGCAGCACCGGGACAGATTCCCAAAGGAGGTTTTTT
>-|TRBD2|TRBJ2-2|TRBV7-9
CASRHGLRGANTGELFF
TGTGCCAGCAGGCATGGTCTGCGGGGGGCGAACACCGGGGAGCTGTTTTTT
>-|-|TRBJ2-5|TRBV7-6
CASSLNGNSQETQYF
TGTGCCAGCAGCTTAAATGGCAACAGCCAAGAGACCCAGTACTTC
>-|-|TRBJ1-1|TRBV30
CAWRRLQGRNTEAFF
TGTGCCTGGAGAAGGCTACAGGGAAGGAACACTGAAGCTTTCTTT
>-|-|TRBJ1-5|TRBV16
CASSQSAAGDQPQHF
TGTGCCAGCAGCCAATCTGCGGCAGGGGATCAGCCCCAGCATTTT
>-|TRBD2|TRBJ2-3|TRBV7-9
CASSQRGHSTDTQYF
TGTGCCAGCAGCCAGCGGGGCCATTCCACAGATACGCAGTATTTT
>-|TRBD1|TRBJ2-2|TRBV30
CAWSVRDRGGTGELFF
TGTGCCTGGAGTGTACGTGACAGGGGAGGCACCGGGGAGCTGTTTTTT
>-|-|TRBJ2-2|TRBV30
CAWSVILYTGELFF
TGTGCCTGGAGTGTTATACTTTACACCGGGGAGCTGTTTTTT
>-|-|TRBJ1-1|TRBV7-8
CASSSSRGTEAFF
TGTGCCAGCAGCTCCAGTAGGGGCACTGAAGCTTTCTTT
>-|TRBD1|TRBJ1-6|TRBV7-9
CASRGQGPINSPLHF
TGTGCCAGCAGGGGACAGGGGCCGATTAATTCACCCCTCCACTTT
>-|-|TRBJ2-7|TRBV18
CASSPSEGESYEQYF
TGTGCCAGCTCACCCAGCGAGGGAGAGTCCTACGAGCAGTACTTC
>-|-|TRBJ2-1|TRBV12-5
CASGLGQKRIFNEQFF
TGTGCTAGTGGTTTGGGACAGAAAAGGATATTCAATGAGCAGTTCTTC
>few|TRBD2|TRBJ2-2|TRBV30
CAWGVSGAGELFF
TGTGCCTGGGGGGTGAGCGGGGCCGGGGAGCTGTTTTTT
>-|TRBD1|TRBJ1-1|TRBV28
CASSFRDSEAFF
TGTGCCAGCAGTTTCCGGGACAGTGAAGCTTTCTTT
>-|-|TRBJ1-6|TRBV28
CASSLAEVRALHF
TGTGCCAGCAGTTTGGCGGAGGTACGGGCCCTCCACTTT
>-|TRBD1|TRBJ1-2|TRBV5-4
CASSFPGTGFGGYTF
TGTGCCAGCAGCTTTCCCGGGACAGGGTTTGGTGGCTACACCTTC
>-|TRBD1|TRBJ1-2|TRBV6-5
CASSSTTPDRGGYTF
TGTGCCAGCAGTTCGACCACACCGGACAGGGGTGGCTACACCTTC
>-|TRBD1|TRBJ2-2|TRBV18
CASSRIQGADSGGELFF
TGTGCCAGCTCCCGGATACAGGGGGCGGATTCCGGCGGGGAGCTGTTTTTT
>-|TRBD1|TRBJ2-2|TRBV10-3
CAIGQGDLNRELFF
TGTGCCATCGGACAGGGGGACCTAAACAGGGAGCTGTTTTTT
>-|-|TRBJ2-7|TRBV28
CASSSVVRGYEQYF
TGTGCCAGCAGTTCTGTTGTCAGGGGCTACGAGCAGTACTTC
>-|-|TRBJ2-3|TRBV6-5
CASSPGLNTQYF
TGTGCCAGCAGCCCAGGGTTAAATACGCAGTATTTT
>-|-|TRBJ1-2|TRBV7-3
CASSLSSNYGYTF
TGTGCCAGCAGCCTTAGCTCTAACTATGGCTACACCTTC
>-|-|TRBJ1-1|TRBV3-1/TRBV3-2
CASRSTRADNEAFF
TGTGCCAGCAGGTCAACCAGGGCGGATAATGAAGCTTTCTTT
>-|-|TRBJ1-4|TRBV5-1
CASSPRGVGEKLFF
TGCGCCAGCAGCCCCCGGGGGGTAGGGGAAAAACTGTTTTTT
>-|-|TRBJ1-1|TRBV6-6
CASSWDFRNTEAFF
TGTGCCAGCAGTTGGGACTTTCGGAACACTGAAGCTTTCTTT
>-|TRBD1|TRBJ1-6|TRBV9
CASSAEDRDSPLHF
TGTGCCAGCAGCGCCGAGGACAGGGACTCACCCCTCCACTTT
>-|TRBD2|TRBJ2-7|TRBV5-1
CASSPHETSGVYEQYF
TGCGCCAGCAGCCCACACGAGACTAGCGGGGTATACGAGCAGTACTTC
>-|TRBD2|TRBJ2-3|TRBV18
CASSPNQVAGGDTQYF
TGTGCCAGCTCACCAAATCAGGTCGCGGGGGGAGATACGCAGTATTTT
>-|-|TRBJ1-5|TRBV19
CASSMKGTPSNQPQHF
TGTGCCAGTAGTATGAAGGGGACACCCAGCAATCAGCCCCAGCATTTT
>-|-|TRBJ1-1|TRBV7-6
CASSLGGETEAFF
TGTGCCAGCAGCTTAGGGGGCGAAACTGAAGCTTTCTTT
>-|-|TRBJ2-7|TRBV5-5
CASSLAMLGSYEQYF
TGTGCCAGCAGCTTGGCGATGCTAGGCTCCTACGAGCAGTACTTC
>-|-|TRBJ1-5|TRBV4-1
CASSQEEGIGNQPQHF
TGCGCCAGCAGCCAAGAGGAGGGAATCGGCAATCAGCCCCAGCATTTT